This T cell receptor beta chain is drawn from a study of cytomegalovirus exposure and HLA in healthy donors (dated by TCRdb to the late 2010s). Study-wide context: According to an earlier analysis of several hundred of the donors, some 170 million T cells yielded 120 million or so unique TCR beta sequences and about 300 Gb of sequence data. In a later genetic analysis, genome-wide SNP genotypes for about three fifths of the roughly 670 donors were used, and that subset was treated as a discovery cohort. High-throughput TCR immunosequencing, statistical association of individual TCRs with disease status, and machine learning were combined to predict cytomegalovirus infection status. Both class I and class II loci were covered by HLA typing, at four-digit resolution. The number of typed donors differed by locus: roughly 629-630 for A, B, C, DRB1 and DQB1; some 500 for DQA1; around 580 for DPA1; and approximately 450 for DPB1. Along with the approximately 700-subject first cohort, a separate validation cohort of 120 different subjects was used. Donor age, sex, ethnicity and CMV serostatus were compiled alongside the repertoire data. The later analysis used no new phenotypic data to find candidate immune exposures, relying instead on TCR beta sequences and their occurrence across donors. In a later analysis, previously published TCR beta repertoires from 550 to 700 donors were re-analyzed and high-resolution HLA genotyping was added so that TCR occurrence patterns could be studied. Of the approximately 400 genotyped donors, over 80% were placed in the genetic ancestry cluster associated with self-reported Caucasian donors. Among around 400 genotyped donors of the cohort, an average of approximately 240,000 unique TCR beta nucleotide sequences was sequenced per donor, of which about 19% were non-productive. An early release covering roughly 640 HLA-typed donors comprised approximately 290 gigabases of sequencing data and 85 million to 100 million unique TCR sequences. The aim of the study was to test whether cataloging public T cell receptors could identify signatures of past pathogen exposure. To decide whether each TCR beta V gene segment behaved as functional or pseudogenic, an earlier analysis of some 600 of the donors relied on high-throughput TCR beta sequencing. Because of strong linkage in the cohort, 4 to 6 DR-DQ haplotypes were treated as single units for association and clustering. All discovery cohort repertoires had been generated using a single sequencing platform. The study used immunosequencing to profile the T cell repertoires of hundreds of subjects and linked those repertoires to cytomegalovirus serostatus. Here is what the overall study found, with its caveats: Because counts were too low, approximately 18 rarely observed V segments, including chromosome 9 orphons, were excluded from the earlier analysis of around 640 of the donors. Only TCR beta chains were sequenced in this cohort, and the absence of alpha or paired-chain data limited detectable features. While some public TCRs were present in many individuals, most TCR sequences turned up only very rarely across donors. Sequencing depth was assumed to be roughly uniform across donors in the presence/absence analyses, though that assumption may not hold. A further reported finding was that TCR beta sequences accurately predicted the HLA-A and HLA-B alleles for most subjects in the first cohort. A few of the identified cytomegalovirus-associated TCR beta chains were confirmed in vitro to be specific for cytomegalovirus antigens. A cluster of highly shared sequence variants was judged likely to represent a technical artifact of the sequencing pipeline. An earlier analysis of around 600 of the donors showed that most TCR beta V segments appeared in productive rearrangements either about 87% or about 30% of the time, which broadly matched IMGT annotations. CMV serostatus was the only immune exposure information available for the cohort. A later analysis found that HLA-associated TCR beta chains were more clonally expanded and had lower generation probabilities than equally common non-associated chains. The study listed 164 TCR beta chains as associated with cytomegalovirus. According to a later analysis, TCR association rates differed among HLA loci, with DRB1 alleles showing the most associated TCRs and HLA-C alleles showing the fewest. Correlated functional status among segregating V segments might reflect linkage disequilibrium, but an unknown experimental factor could not be ruled out. The authors suggested that the approach could potentially be extended to other disease states and immunological phenotypes. A later analysis associated 16,951 TCR beta sequences with specific HLA alleles at a false discovery rate of 0.05. When HLA alleles, especially DR and DQ, strongly co-occurred, TCR associations were difficult to assign to individual alleles. An association between a missense DCLRE1C variant and V-gene and J-gene trimming of TCR beta chains was found in a later genetic analysis and replicated in an independent cohort. In both the original and validation cohorts, the classifier was reported to diagnose cytomegalovirus status with high specificity and sensitivity. Most CMV-associated TCR beta chains appeared to be HLA-restricted in a later analysis, and the HLA associations seemed to be driven largely by CMV exposure. Several of the top co-occurrence clusters appeared to be linked to parvovirus B19, influenza, CMV and Epstein-Barr virus, according to a later analysis. Because HLA typing was missing for some donors at each locus, association tests included only the typed subset. Compared with the roughly 700-donor mean, donors in an Asian-associated ancestry cluster had fewer N-insertions in productive TCRs, according to a later genetic analysis.

There are a few counts of this clone. Its recognized antigen is unknown. It has no much larger one-base neighbor in the sample; base qualities were not kept. Library preparation was by the immunoSEQ multiplex PCR assay. For the multiplex PCR, a mixture combining 60 forward primers for TCR Vbeta segments and 13 reverse primers for TCR Jbeta segments was used. Amplification of the CDR3 region of rearranged TCR beta genes was performed with a multiplex PCR assay on genomic DNA. The amplified TCR beta libraries were sequenced on the Illumina HiSeq System as 87-base-pair reads. The paper's data handling went like this. A later analysis tallied about 77 million unique TCR beta chains across the 666 repertoires, and around 9.9 million of those chains were shared by two or more donors. A nearest-neighbor algorithm error-corrected the raw reads and collapsed the reads into unique sequences, merging closely related sequences to remove PCR and sequencing errors. Alignment of CDR3 sequences to IMGT reference sequences was used to assign V, D and J gene segments. For a sequence to be retained, a match of at least six nucleotides to both a V gene segment and a J gene segment was required. A rearrangement was called productive if the CDR3 had no stop codons and remained in frame with V and J, and every other rearrangement was called non-productive. CDR3 was defined according to IMGT convention as the region running from the second conserved V-encoded cysteine to the conserved J-encoded phenylalanine. The earlier analysis of about 570 of the donors excluded any sequence lacking an unambiguous match to a single V gene segment. In an earlier analysis of several hundred of the donors, V segments were called functional above 56.7% productive rearrangements and were called segregating when the between-donor standard deviation exceeded 5%. A statistical classification framework was developed to diagnose cytomegalovirus status using the catalog of TCR beta chain sequences. V and J gene assignment, in a later analysis, came from comparing TCR nucleotide sequences with IMGT/GENE-DB human TR gene sequences. In a later analysis, CDR3 sequences and most-parsimonious VDJ recombination scenarios were assigned using the TCRdist pipeline. In a later analysis, each TCR beta chain was defined by its CDR3 amino acid sequence together with its V-gene family, and reads without a unique V-gene family were excluded. A later analysis removed 600 or so highly shared, low-generation-probability nucleotide sequences to deal with suspected cross-contamination and a sequencing artifact. In a later analysis, a clonal expansion index for each public chain was calculated from normalized within-repertoire ranks of inferred template counts. A later analysis computed generation probabilities with a VDJ recombination model fitted to out-of-frame rearrangements, and checked the results against IGoR. In a later analysis, TCR-TCR, TCR-HLA and TCR-CMV co-occurrence was scored with hypergeometric tests, and a repertoire-size bias correction was applied to TCR pairs. To estimate false discovery rates, a later analysis permuted the HLA or CMV assignments 20 times. In a later analysis, co-occurring TCRs were grouped with DBSCAN, and TCRdist sequence similarity was added when clustering was performed within HLA-allele-positive subsets. Repertoires with fewer than 30,000 or more than 120,000 public chains were left out of co-occurrence clustering, as were five repertoires with anomalous nucleotide sharing. The source is immuneACCESS, and TCRdb retained only in-frame sequences with V and J called. Part of the clones is not carried over; for the studies checked, unresolved V genes explain less than half of this, and the remainder is unexplained. That table supplies the V and J calls and clone size; D and trimming were determined from the DNA. The sample yields 150,000 to 200,000 clones; 60% to 80% were counted once. The top ten clones comprise 2% to 2.5% of the sample.

The cohort comprised under 700 healthy bone marrow donors. Cohort members were all nominally healthy when sampled, although unrecorded immune exposures were likely present. The donor tested CMV seronegative, placing the donor among the 350 to 400 seronegative members of the cohort. Each donor provided a peripheral blood sample, and peripheral blood mononuclear cells were used for TCR beta sequencing. Genomic DNA extraction from the blood cell samples was performed with the Qiagen DNeasy Blood Extraction Kit. The sequence was obtained from a man aged 55 to 70 in good health and CMV-seronegative. The sequencing sample was made of PBMCs.

The sequenced DNA is TGCGCCAGCAGCCAAGATCTACCCAGGGGGGTTGTAGCTAATGAAAAACTGTTTTTT. It translates as CASSQDLPRGVVANEKLFF. The sequence links TRBV4-3 to TRBJ1-4; the central 7 bases match TRBD1. Per the germline V gene, LGHNA is the CDR1 and YSLEER is the CDR2. Trimming leaves V shorter by 0 bases and J shorter by 3 bases, with the junction holding 13 bases beyond the gene matches. Including the terminal cysteine and phenylalanine, the CDR3 comprises 19 residues. The sequence is cut down to CDR3 DNA, 57 bases in frame from base 1.